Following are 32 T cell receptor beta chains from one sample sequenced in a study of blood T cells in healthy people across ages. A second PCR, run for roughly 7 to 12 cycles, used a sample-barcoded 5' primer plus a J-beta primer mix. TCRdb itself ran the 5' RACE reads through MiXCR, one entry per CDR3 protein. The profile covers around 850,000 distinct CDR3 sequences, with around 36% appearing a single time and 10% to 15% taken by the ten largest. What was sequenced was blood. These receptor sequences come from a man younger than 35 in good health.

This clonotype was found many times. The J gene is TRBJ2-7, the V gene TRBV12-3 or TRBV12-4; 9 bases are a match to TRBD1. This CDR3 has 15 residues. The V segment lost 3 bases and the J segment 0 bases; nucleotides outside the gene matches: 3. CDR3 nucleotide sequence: TGTGCCAGCAGTTTCGGACAGGGGAGCTCCTACGAGCAGTACTTC. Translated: CASSFGQGSSYEQYF.

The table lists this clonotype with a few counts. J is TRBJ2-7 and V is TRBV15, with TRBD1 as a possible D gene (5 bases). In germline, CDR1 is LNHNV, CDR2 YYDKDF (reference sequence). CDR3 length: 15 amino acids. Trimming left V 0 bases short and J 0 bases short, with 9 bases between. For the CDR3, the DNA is TGTGCCACCAGCAGAGATGGGGCGTCCTCCTACGAGCAGTACTTC. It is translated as CATSRDGASSYEQYF.

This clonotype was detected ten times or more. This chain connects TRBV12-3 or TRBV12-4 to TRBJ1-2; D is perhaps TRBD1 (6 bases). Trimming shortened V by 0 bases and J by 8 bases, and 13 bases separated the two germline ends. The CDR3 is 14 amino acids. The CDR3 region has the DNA TGTGCCAGCAGTTTAGCGACAGGAGGAGGAGGCTACACCTTC. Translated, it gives CASSLATGGGGYTF.

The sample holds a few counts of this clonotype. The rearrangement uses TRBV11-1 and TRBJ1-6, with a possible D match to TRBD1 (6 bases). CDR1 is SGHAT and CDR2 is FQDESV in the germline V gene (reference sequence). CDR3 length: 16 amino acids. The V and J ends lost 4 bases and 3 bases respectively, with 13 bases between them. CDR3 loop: CASSSIDRNYNSPLHF. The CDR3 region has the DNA TGTGCCAGCAGCTCAATCGACAGGAACTATAATTCACCCCTCCACTTT.

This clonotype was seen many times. The CDR3 reads CSARPLGDPYNEQFF. CDR3 bases: TGCAGTGCTAGACCCCTGGGGGATCCCTACAATGAGCAGTTCTTC. V usage is TRBV20-1 and J usage is TRBJ2-1; D is tentatively TRBD1 or TRBD2 (5 bases each). Trimming removed 2 bases from V and 2 bases from J, with 13 bases in between. This CDR3 comprises 15 residues. Germline assignment: CDR1 DFQATT and CDR2 SNEGSKA (reference sequence).

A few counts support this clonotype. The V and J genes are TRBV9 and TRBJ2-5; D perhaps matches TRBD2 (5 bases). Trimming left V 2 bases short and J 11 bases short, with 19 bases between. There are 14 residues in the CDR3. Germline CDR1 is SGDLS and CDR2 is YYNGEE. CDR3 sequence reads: CASSVQDEGGVQYF. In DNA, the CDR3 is TGTGCCAGCAGCGTCCAGGACGAGGGTGGCGTGCAGTACTTC.

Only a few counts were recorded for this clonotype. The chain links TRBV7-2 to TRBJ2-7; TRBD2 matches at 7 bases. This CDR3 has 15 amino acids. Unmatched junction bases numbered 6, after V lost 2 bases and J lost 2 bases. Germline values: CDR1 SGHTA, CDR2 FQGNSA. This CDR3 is CASSLMAGEAYEQYF. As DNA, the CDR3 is TGTGCCAGCAGCTTAATGGCGGGGGAAGCCTACGAGCAGTACTTC.

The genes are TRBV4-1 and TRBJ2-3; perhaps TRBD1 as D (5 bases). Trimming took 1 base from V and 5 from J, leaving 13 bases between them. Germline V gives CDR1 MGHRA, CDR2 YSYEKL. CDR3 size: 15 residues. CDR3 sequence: CASSQGGRVIDTQYF. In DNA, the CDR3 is TGCGCCAGCAGCCAAGGCGGCAGGGTGATAGATACGCAGTATTTT.

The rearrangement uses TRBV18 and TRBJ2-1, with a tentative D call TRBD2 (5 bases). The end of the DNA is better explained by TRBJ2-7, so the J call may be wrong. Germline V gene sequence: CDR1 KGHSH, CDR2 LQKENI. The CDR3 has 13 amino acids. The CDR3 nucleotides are TGTGCCAGCTCACCACCGGGAGACAATGAGCAGTACTTC. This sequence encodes CASSPPGDNEQYF.

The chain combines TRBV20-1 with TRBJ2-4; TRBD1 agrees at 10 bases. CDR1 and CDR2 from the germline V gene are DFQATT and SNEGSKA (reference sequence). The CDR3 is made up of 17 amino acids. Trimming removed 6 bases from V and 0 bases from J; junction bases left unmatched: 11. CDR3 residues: CSAKGQGGPIAKNIQYF. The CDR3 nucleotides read TGCAGTGCCAAAGGACAGGGGGGCCCCATAGCCAAAAACATTCAGTACTTC.

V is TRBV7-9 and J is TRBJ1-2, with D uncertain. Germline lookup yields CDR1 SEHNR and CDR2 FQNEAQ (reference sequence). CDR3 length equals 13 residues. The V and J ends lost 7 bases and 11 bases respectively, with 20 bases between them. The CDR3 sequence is CASTVVETQGYTF. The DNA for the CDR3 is TGTGCCAGCACCGTGGTTGAAACCCAAGGGTACACCTTC.

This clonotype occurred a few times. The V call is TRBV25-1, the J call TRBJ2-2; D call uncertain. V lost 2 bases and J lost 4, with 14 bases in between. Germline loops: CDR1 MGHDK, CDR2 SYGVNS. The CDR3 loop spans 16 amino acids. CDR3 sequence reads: CASSERPSIATGELFF. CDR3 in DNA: TGTGCCAGCAGTGAACGCCCCAGCATAGCCACCGGGGAGCTGTTTTTT.

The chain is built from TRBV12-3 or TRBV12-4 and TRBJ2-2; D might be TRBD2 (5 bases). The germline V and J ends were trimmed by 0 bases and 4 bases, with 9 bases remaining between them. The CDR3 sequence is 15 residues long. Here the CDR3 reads CASSLAGRSTGELFF. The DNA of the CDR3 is TGTGCCAGCAGTTTAGCGGGGAGAAGCACCGGGGAGCTGTTTTTT.

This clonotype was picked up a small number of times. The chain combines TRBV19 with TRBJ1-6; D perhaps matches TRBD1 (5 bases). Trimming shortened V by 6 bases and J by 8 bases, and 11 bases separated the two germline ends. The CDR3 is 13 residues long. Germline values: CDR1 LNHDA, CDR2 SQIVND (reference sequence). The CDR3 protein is CASRPGGDSPLHF. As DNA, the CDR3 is TGTGCCAGTAGACCTGGGGGGGATTCACCCCTCCACTTT.

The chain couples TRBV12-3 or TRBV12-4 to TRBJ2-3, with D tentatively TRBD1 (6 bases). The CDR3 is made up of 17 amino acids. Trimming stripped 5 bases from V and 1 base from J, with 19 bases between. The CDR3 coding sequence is TGTGCCAGCAGTCACCTGATCGGGACAAGCGGCACAGATACGCAGTATTTT. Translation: CASSHLIGTSGTDTQYF.

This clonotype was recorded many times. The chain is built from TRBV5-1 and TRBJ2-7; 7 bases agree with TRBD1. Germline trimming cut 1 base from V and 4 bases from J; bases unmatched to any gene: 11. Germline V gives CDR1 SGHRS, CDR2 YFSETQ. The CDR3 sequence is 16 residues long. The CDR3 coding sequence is TGCGCCAGCAGCTTGCAGAGACAGGGAACTTTGTACGAGCAGTACTTC. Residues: CASSLQRQGTLYEQYF.

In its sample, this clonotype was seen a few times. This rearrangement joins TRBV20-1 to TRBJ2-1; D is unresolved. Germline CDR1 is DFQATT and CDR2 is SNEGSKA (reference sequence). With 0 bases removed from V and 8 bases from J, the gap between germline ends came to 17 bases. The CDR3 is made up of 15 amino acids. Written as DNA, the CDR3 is TGCAGTGCTAGAGATCGGGTAGGGCCCCGCGATGAGCAGTTCTTC. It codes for CSARDRVGPRDEQFF.

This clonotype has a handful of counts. CDR3 nucleotides: TGCAGCGTCGGGAGGGACAGTAAGGTGGCTGAAGCTTTCTTT. This sequence encodes CSVGRDSKVAEAFF. The rearrangement links TRBV29-1 to TRBJ1-1, with 7 bases aligning to TRBD1. Germline assignment: CDR1 SQVTM and CDR2 ANQGSEA. The CDR3 contains 14 residues. V lost 6 bases and J lost 6; bases outside the gene matches: 13.

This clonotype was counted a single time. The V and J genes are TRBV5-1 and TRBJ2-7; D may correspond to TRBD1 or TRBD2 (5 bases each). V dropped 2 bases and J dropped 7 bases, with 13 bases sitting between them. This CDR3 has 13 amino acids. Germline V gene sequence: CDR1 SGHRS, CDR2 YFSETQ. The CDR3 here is CASSFPRGNEQYF. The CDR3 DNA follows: TGCGCCAGCAGCTTCCCCCGGGGCAATGAGCAGTACTTC. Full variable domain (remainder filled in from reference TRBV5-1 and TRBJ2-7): KAGVTQTPRYLIKTRGQQVTLSCSPISGHRSVSWYQQTPGQGLQFLFEYFSETQRNKGNFPGRFSGRQFSNSRSEMNVSTLELGDSALYLCASSFPRGNEQYFGPGTRLTVT.

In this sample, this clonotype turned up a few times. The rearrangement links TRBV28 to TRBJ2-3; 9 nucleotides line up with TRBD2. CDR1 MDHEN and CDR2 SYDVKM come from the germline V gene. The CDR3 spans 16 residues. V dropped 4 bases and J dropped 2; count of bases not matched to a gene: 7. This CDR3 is CASSSVAGDITDTQYF. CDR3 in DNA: TGTGCCAGCAGTTCCGTAGCGGGGGATATCACAGATACGCAGTATTTT.

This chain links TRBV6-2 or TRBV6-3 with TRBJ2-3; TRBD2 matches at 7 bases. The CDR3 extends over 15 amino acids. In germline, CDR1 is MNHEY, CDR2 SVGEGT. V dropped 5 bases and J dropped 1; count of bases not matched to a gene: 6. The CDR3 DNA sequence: TGTGCCAGCAGTCTCGGGGGGATTGGCACAGATACGCAGTATTTT. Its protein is CASSLGGIGTDTQYF.

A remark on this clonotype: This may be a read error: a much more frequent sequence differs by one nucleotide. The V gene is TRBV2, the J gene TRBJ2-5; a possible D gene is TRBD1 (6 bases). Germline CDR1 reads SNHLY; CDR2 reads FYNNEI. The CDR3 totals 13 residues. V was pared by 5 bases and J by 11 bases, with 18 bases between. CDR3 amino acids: CASSYTRDNEQYF. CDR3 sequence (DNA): TGTGCCAGCAGTTACACTAGGGACAATGAGCAGTACTTC.

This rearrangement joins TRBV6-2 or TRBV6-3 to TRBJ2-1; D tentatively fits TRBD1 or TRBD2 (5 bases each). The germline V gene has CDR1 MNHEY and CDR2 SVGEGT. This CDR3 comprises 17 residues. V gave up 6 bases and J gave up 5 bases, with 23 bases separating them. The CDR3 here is CASRPPGMGTVNNEQFF. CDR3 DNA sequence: TGTGCCAGCAGACCCCCAGGTATGGGGACGGTTAACAATGAGCAGTTCTTC.

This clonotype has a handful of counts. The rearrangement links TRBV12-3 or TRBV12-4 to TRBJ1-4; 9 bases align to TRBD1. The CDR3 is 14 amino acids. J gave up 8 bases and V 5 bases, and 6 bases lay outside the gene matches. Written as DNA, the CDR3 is TGTGCCAGCAGTCCCGGGACAGGGTACGAAAAACTGTTTTTT. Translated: CASSPGTGYEKLFF.

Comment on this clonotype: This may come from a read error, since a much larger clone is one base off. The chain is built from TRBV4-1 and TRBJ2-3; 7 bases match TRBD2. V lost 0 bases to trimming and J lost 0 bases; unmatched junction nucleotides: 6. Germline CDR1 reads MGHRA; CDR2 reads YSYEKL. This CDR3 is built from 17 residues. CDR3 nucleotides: TGCGCCAGCAGCCAAGAGCTAGCGGAGGAGAGCACAGATACGCAGTATTTT. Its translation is CASSQELAEESTDTQYF.

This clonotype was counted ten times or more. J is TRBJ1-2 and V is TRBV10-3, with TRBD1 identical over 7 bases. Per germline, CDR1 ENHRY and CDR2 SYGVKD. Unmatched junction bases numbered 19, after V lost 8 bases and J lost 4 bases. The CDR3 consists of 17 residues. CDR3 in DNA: TGTGCCATCCGTGCCTTGGGACAGCAAGGGGAATTCTATGGCTACACCTTC. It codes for CAIRALGQQGEFYGYTF.

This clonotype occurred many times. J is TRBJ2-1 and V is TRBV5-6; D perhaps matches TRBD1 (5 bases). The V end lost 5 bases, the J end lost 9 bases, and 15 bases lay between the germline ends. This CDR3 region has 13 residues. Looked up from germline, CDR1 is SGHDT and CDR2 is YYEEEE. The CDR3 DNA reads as TGTGCCAGCAGACAGACAGTAAGAAGTGAGCAGTTCTTC. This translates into CASRQTVRSEQFF.

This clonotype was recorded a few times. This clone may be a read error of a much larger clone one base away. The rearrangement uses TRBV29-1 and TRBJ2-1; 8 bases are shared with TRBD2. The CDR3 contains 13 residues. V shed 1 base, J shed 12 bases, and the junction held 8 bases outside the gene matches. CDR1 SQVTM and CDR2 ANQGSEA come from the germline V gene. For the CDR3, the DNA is TGCAGCGTTGAAGCCCTGGGGGCGGGGGGGCAGTTCTTC. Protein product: CSVEALGAGGQFF.

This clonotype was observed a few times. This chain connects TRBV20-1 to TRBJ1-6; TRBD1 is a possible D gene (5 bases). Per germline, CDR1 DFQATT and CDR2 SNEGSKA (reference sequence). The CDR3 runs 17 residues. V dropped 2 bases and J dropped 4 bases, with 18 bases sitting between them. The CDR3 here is CSARSSGSELYNSPLHF. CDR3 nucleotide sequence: TGCAGTGCTAGATCTTCAGGGTCTGAGCTATATAATTCACCCCTCCACTTT.

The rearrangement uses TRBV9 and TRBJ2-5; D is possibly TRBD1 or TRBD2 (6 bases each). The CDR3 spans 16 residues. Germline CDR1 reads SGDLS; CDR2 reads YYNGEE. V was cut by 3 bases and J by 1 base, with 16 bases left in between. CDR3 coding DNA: TGTGCCAGCAGCGGGGAAGGAGGGGGGATCCAAGAGACCCAGTACTTC. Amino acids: CASSGEGGGIQETQYF.

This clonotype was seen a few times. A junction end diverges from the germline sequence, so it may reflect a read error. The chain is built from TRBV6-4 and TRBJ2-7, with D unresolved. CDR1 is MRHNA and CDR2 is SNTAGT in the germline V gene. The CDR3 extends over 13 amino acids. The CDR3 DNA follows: TGTGCCAGCAGCGACTTCGGTGGCGATGAGCAGTACTTC. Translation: CASSDFGGDEQYF.

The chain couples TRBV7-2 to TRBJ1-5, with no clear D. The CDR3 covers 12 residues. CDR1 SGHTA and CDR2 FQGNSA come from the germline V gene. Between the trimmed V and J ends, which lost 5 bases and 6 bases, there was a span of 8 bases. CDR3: CASSLPSQPQHF. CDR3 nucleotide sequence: TGTGCCAGCAGCCTCCCGAGTCAGCCCCAGCATTTT.